This T cell receptor beta chain was recovered during a study of blood T cell repertoires in COVID-19. At the level of the study: T cells, B-cell-depleted T cells, or PBMCs provided the cDNA or gDNA that served as material.

The authors' processing: Researchers report that nucleated cell counts were estimated from reference gene primer amplification. The data were produced by immunoSEQ multiplex PCR, yet TCRdb's version contains in-frame clones alone and is incomplete. V, J and clone size derive from that table, while D and trimming were established from the DNA sequence. Of about 230,000 clones in the sample, 70% to 90% are singletons; the top ten hold under 3%. This clonotype was obtained from a woman in her 70s with active or convalescent COVID-19. The sequenced sample consisted of peripheral blood.

The CDR3 region is CASSFWDRTTGELFF. CDR3 coding DNA: TGTGCCAGCAGCTTCTGGGACAGGACAACCGGGGAGCTGTTTTTT. The chain is built from TRBV7-9 and TRBJ2-2; TRBD1 aligns across 8 bases. Germline V gene data show CDR1 as SEHNR and CDR2 as FQNEAQ (reference sequence). After removal of 3 bases from V and 5 bases from J, the junction contained 5 bases not matched to a gene. CDR3 length: 15 residues.